Below, 2 T cell receptor beta chains from the same sample are listed, as sequenced in a study of blood T cell repertoires in COVID-19. The data were produced by immunoSEQ multiplex PCR, yet TCRdb's version contains in-frame clones alone and is incomplete. The top ten clones hold 2% to 2.5% of a sample with 300,000 to 450,000 clones, about 89% of them seen once. Sequencing was carried out using peripheral blood. These receptors all come from a woman in her sixties with COVID-19, enrolled during active disease.

V is TRBV27 and J is TRBJ1-2; D is ambiguous. Looked up from germline, CDR1 is MNHEY and CDR2 is SMNVEV (reference sequence). Trimming stripped 7 bases from V and 7 bases from J, with 10 bases between. CDR3 length: 11 amino acids. CDR3 region: CASMTPAGYTF. CDR3 coding DNA: TGTGCCAGCATGACACCAGCTGGCTACACCTTC.

CDR3 nucleotide sequence: TGTGCCAGCAGCCAACGCACAGATCGCGACAGCGTTCAGTACTTC. Translation: CASSQRTDRDSVQYF. J is TRBJ2-4 and V is TRBV3-1 (or the pseudogene TRBV3-2); TRBD1 might be the D (5 bases). Trimming left V 2 bases short and J 11 bases short, with 19 bases between. CDR1 is LGHDT and CDR2 is YNNKEL in the germline V gene (reference sequence). The CDR3 covers 15 residues.